This entry concerns a single T cell receptor (beta chain). Its antigen is currently not known. Within one base of it there is no much larger clone, and no base qualities were kept. Library prep was done by the immunoSEQ multiplex PCR assay. The multiplex PCR relied on a mix of 60 forward primers for TCR Vbeta segments and 13 reverse primers for TCR Jbeta segments. Amplification of the CDR3 region of rearranged TCR beta genes was performed with a multiplex PCR assay on genomic DNA. Amplified TCR beta libraries were sequenced as 87-base-pair reads on the Illumina HiSeq System. The source study handled its data this way. A later analysis counted about 80 million unique TCR beta chains across the approximately 700 repertoires, and some 11 million of these chains were shared by at least two donors. To remove PCR and sequencing errors, raw reads were error-corrected and collapsed into unique sequences using a nearest-neighbor algorithm that merged closely related sequences. Alignment of CDR3 sequences to IMGT reference sequences was used to assign V, D and J gene segments. For a sequence to be retained, a match of at least six nucleotides was required to both a V gene segment and a J gene segment. A rearrangement counted as productive if the CDR3 had no stop codons and remained in frame with V and J, and every other rearrangement counted as non-productive. Following IMGT convention, CDR3 was defined as the stretch from the second conserved V-encoded cysteine to the conserved J-encoded phenylalanine. In an earlier analysis of around 640 of the donors, sequences lacking an unambiguous match to a single V gene segment were excluded. An earlier analysis of 500 to 700 of the donors classified V segments as functional when productive rearrangements were above 56.7% and as segregating when the standard deviation between donors was above 5%. To diagnose cytomegalovirus status from the catalog of TCR beta chain sequences, a statistical classification framework was built. A later analysis assigned V and J genes by comparing TCR nucleotide sequences with IMGT/GENE-DB human TR gene sequences. A later analysis assigned CDR3 sequences and most-parsimonious VDJ recombination scenarios with the TCRdist pipeline. In a later analysis, each TCR beta chain was defined by its CDR3 amino acid sequence together with its V-gene family, and reads without a unique V-gene family were excluded. As a way to deal with suspected cross-contamination and a sequencing artifact, a later analysis dropped under 600 nucleotide sequences that were highly shared and had low generation probability. In a later analysis, a clonal expansion index for each public chain was calculated from normalized within-repertoire ranks of inferred template counts. In a later analysis, generation probabilities were computed with a VDJ recombination model fitted to out-of-frame rearrangements, and the resulting probabilities were checked against IGoR. Hypergeometric tests were used in a later analysis to score TCR-TCR, TCR-HLA and TCR-CMV co-occurrence, with a repertoire-size bias correction applied to the TCR pairs. To estimate false discovery rates, a later analysis permuted the HLA or CMV assignments 20 times. In a later analysis, co-occurring TCRs were grouped using DBSCAN, with TCRdist sequence similarity added in when clustering inside HLA-allele-positive subsets. Repertoires with fewer than 30,000 or more than 120,000 public chains, plus five repertoires with anomalous nucleotide sharing, were excluded from co-occurrence clustering. TCRdb obtained this table from immuneACCESS and retained in-frame rearrangements with V and J assigned. These tables miss some clones; where compared with another copy, unresolved V genes account for less than half of the shortfall, and the remainder is unexplained. For V, J and clone size, that table is used; D and trimming come from the DNA. The sample table holds fewer than 250,000 clones, of which about 85% were seen once. The biggest ten clones account for 1.3% of the sample.

The entry originates in a study of cytomegalovirus exposure and HLA in healthy donors (dated by TCRdb to 2016 to 2017). As for the study more broadly: In an earlier analysis of some 550 of the donors, 250 to 350 Gb of sequence data and roughly 100 million unique TCR beta sequences from roughly 190 million T cells were reported. The number of typed donors differed by locus: about 629-630 for A, B, C, DRB1 and DQB1; approximately 520 for DQA1; 606 for DPA1; and some 450 for DPB1. Donor age, sex, ethnicity and CMV serostatus were compiled together with the repertoire data. To predict cytomegalovirus infection status, the study combined high-throughput TCR immunosequencing, statistical association of individual TCRs with disease status, and machine learning. An early release covering over 500 HLA-typed donors comprised 250 to 350 gigabases of sequencing data and some 79 million unique TCR sequences. Genome-wide SNP genotypes for about 65% of the roughly 670 donors were used in a later genetic analysis, which treated that subset as a discovery cohort. Because of strong linkage in the cohort, a few DR-DQ haplotypes were treated as single units for association and clustering. An earlier analysis of 587 of the donors applied high-throughput TCR beta sequencing to assess whether each TCR beta V gene segment acted as functional or pseudogenic. Both class I and class II loci were covered by HLA typing, at four-digit resolution. Rather than using new phenotypic data, the later analysis identified candidate immune exposures from TCR beta sequences and from how often those sequences occurred across donors. The study aimed to test whether signatures of past pathogen exposure could be identified by cataloging public T cell receptors. All discovery cohort repertoires had been generated using a single sequencing platform. In a later analysis, previously published TCR beta repertoires from about 670 donors were re-analyzed and high-resolution HLA genotyping was added so that TCR occurrence patterns could be studied. Among the roughly 410 genotyped donors, about 85% belonged to the genetic ancestry cluster associated with self-reported Caucasian donors. Along with the approximately 650-subject first cohort, a separate validation cohort of over 90 different subjects was used. Using immunosequencing, the study profiled T cell repertoires from 666 subjects and related those repertoires to cytomegalovirus serostatus. Across some 400 genotyped donors of the cohort, an average of 235,054 unique TCR beta nucleotide sequences per donor were sequenced, and approximately 19% of those sequences were non-productive. The paper as a whole reports these results and caveats: An earlier analysis of around 600 of the donors showed that most TCR beta V segments appeared in productive rearrangements either about 87% or about 30% of the time, which broadly matched IMGT annotations. Assigning TCR associations to individual alleles was difficult when HLA alleles, especially DR and DQ, strongly co-occurred. The 87-base-pair reads could not distinguish some IMGT-functional V segments, including TRBV6-2 and TRBV6-3, so those segments were excluded. In a later analysis, the rate of TCR association differed among HLA loci, with DRB1 alleles having the most associated TCRs and HLA-C alleles having the fewest. In both the original and validation cohorts, the classifier was reported to diagnose cytomegalovirus status with high specificity and sensitivity. Most TCR sequences were observed very rarely across donors, whereas some public TCRs were present in many individuals. In a later analysis, most CMV-associated TCR beta chains were found to appear HLA-restricted, with HLA associations seemingly driven largely by CMV exposure. Three of the identified cytomegalovirus-associated TCR beta chains were confirmed in vitro to be specific for cytomegalovirus antigens. A later genetic analysis associated a missense DCLRE1C variant with V-gene and J-gene trimming of TCR beta chains, and an independent cohort replicated the association. Because some donors lacked HLA typing at each locus, the association tests relied only on the typed subset. The sequencing pipeline was judged likely to have produced a cluster of highly shared sequence variants as a technical artifact. A further reported finding was that TCR beta sequences accurately predicted the HLA-A and HLA-B alleles for most subjects in the first cohort. Several of the top co-occurrence clusters appeared to be linked to parvovirus B19, influenza, CMV and Epstein-Barr virus, according to a later analysis. In a later analysis, HLA-associated TCR beta chains showed more clonal expansion and lower generation probabilities than non-associated chains that were equally common. A total of fewer than 200 TCR beta chains were listed by the study as associated with cytomegalovirus. Sequencing depth was assumed to be roughly uniform across donors in the presence/absence analyses, though that assumption may not hold. A later analysis associated about 18,000 TCR beta sequences with specific HLA alleles at a false discovery rate of 0.05. Immune exposure information for the cohort was limited to CMV serostatus. The cohort was sequenced for TCR beta chains only, and without alpha or paired-chain data the features that could be detected were limited. Because counts were too low, roughly 16 rarely observed V segments, including chromosome 9 orphons, were excluded from the earlier analysis of 587 of the donors. In a later genetic analysis, fewer N-insertions in productive TCRs were reported among donors in an Asian-associated ancestry cluster than the roughly 700-donor mean. According to the authors, the approach could potentially be generalized to other disease states and immunological phenotypes. Correlated functional status among segregating V segments might reflect linkage disequilibrium, but an unknown experimental factor could not be ruled out.

The cohort comprised some 730 healthy bone marrow donors. Cohort members were all nominally healthy when sampled, although unrecorded immune exposures were likely present. CMV serostatus was positive for 250 to 300 and negative for about 55% of the 666 cohort members, and was not recorded for this donor. Every donor gave a peripheral blood sample, and the peripheral blood mononuclear cells from that sample were used for TCR beta sequencing. The Qiagen DNeasy Blood Extraction Kit was used to extract genomic DNA from the blood cell samples. V is reduced by 7 bases and J by 5 bases, leaving a spacing of 16 bases between them. The CDR3 measures 14 amino acids from cysteine to phenylalanine. Only the CDR3 part of the read is kept: 42 bases, read in frame from the first base. For CDR1 and CDR2, the germline V gene lists MDHEN and SYDVKM.

The clonotype was recovered from a human donor in good health. The V and J genes are TRBV28 and TRBJ2-3; TRBD1 is perhaps the D gene, given 6 matching bases. Sequences were obtained from PBMCs. The sequence in DNA is TGTGCCAGCATAAGGCAGGGGCGAAGAGATACGCAGTATTTT. Translated, it reads CASIRQGRRDTQYF.